The TCR beta chain described here comes from a study of cytomegalovirus exposure and HLA in healthy donors. Notes on the study in general: Serostatus for CMV was the only available immune exposure information. TCR beta sequences reportedly predicted most subjects' HLA-A and HLA-B alleles accurately. Several V segments, TRBV6-2 and TRBV6-3 among them, could not be told apart and were dropped.

The PCR used 60 Vbeta and 13 Jbeta primers. TCRdb keeps only in-frame clones here, not all; method: immunoSEQ multiplex PCR. The sample lists some 90,000 clones, around four fifths occurring once. As to this clone: As yet, its antigen is unknown.

CDR1 and CDR2 (germline): LNHNV, YYDKDF (reference sequence). The CDR3 runs 14 residues. Unmatched junction bases numbered 5, after V lost 5 bases and J lost 3 bases. The receptor was isolated from a man aged 25-45 years in good health and CMV-seronegative. V usage is TRBV15 and J usage is TRBJ2-5, with 8 bases aligning to TRBD2. Material for sequencing was PBMCs. CDR3 DNA sequence: TGTGCCACCAGCTTTCGGGGGGGCGAAGAGACCCAGTACTTC. It encodes CATSFRGGEETQYF.